This T cell receptor (beta chain) was obtained from a study of T cells in narcolepsy. Study results and caveats: No autoreactive T cell clone sequences appeared in some memory CD4+ repertoires. Autoreactive clonotypes reportedly recurred in blood of same and different patients, not controls. Comparing one patient's CSF and blood CD4+ clonotypes highlighted HCRT- and TRIB2-specific autoreactive clonotypes.

As to this clone: Its antigen is unidentified.

Germline assignment: CDR1 MNHNY and CDR2 SVGAGI (reference sequence). Trimming shortened V by 0 bases and J by 8 bases, and 2 bases separated the two germline ends. The CDR3 has 12 residues. Repertoires were generated with immunoSEQ multiplex PCR, while TCRdb's copy carries only in-frame clones and drops some. This table holds over 15,000 clones, around 86% found once. Source material: memory (CD45RA-) CD4+ T cells from blood. This sequence was found in a human donor in good health. This rearrangement joins TRBV6-6 to TRBJ1-6; D not resolved. CDR3 residues: CASSYSDSPLHF. DNA for the CDR3: TGTGCCAGCAGTTACTCTGATTCACCCCTCCACTTT.